This T cell receptor beta chain derives from a study of T cell repertoires in cytomegalovirus infection. About the study: It was the public TCR beta signatures that indicated both CMV infection and matching HLA type.

TCRdb re-called the reads with MiXCR, one entry per CDR3 protein. This sample carries approximately 990,000 distinct CDR3 sequences, less than 35% of them seen once, and the ten largest clones take 11% to 15%. Study-level results: Clonotype analysis showed dominance of the ex vivo response by HLA-C-restricted CMV-specific TCR beta clonotypes. Identification of carriers of CMV plus the relevant HLA was performed using cumulative public TCR beta family frequency.

With respect to this clonotype: Its antigen remains unknown.

Germline V gene data show CDR1 as SGHTA and CDR2 as FQGTGA. CDR3 size: 12 residues. The V end lost 4 bases, the J end lost 7 bases, and 11 bases lay between the germline ends. The sequencing used cultured CD8+ T cells from PBMCs, collected from culture after CMV antigen stimulation. The chain has TRBV7-3 and TRBJ2-7; D is unresolved. This clonotype originated in a human donor in good health (CMV status not recorded). Some clones in this sample may be carry-over from other donors' samples. The CDR3 bases are TGTGCCAGCAGCTCATTGGGTCGAGAGCAGTACTTC. This encodes CASSSLGREQYF.